A selection of T cell receptor beta chains follows, all from one sample in a study of CD8 T cells in ankylosing spondylitis. MiXCR, run by TCRdb on the 5' RACE reads, gives a single entry per CDR3 protein. The sample has approximately 300,000 distinct CDR3 sequences; roughly 20% are singletons. Input material: blood, either unsorted or a sorted T cell fraction (not recorded which). The receptors here all came from a male donor with ankylosing spondylitis or in good health (not recorded which). CDR3s leave out the opening cysteine and the closing phenylalanine or tryptophan. Where a row states a size, it is once, few, many or the class of an expanded clone; other rows omit it.

cdr3_aa j_call v_call clone_size
ASKFSGASTDTQY TRBJ2-3 TRBV6-5 -
ASSQGPGALNTEAF TRBJ1-1 TRBV14 -
ATSRARGRGVQTQY TRBJ2-5 TRBV15 -
ASSYEDFRGTEAF TRBJ1-1 TRBV5-1 -
SARGGGNQPQH TRBJ1-5 TRBV20-1 few
ASSYSLGQGSPLH TRBJ1-6 TRBV6-5 -
ASSFETSGINEQF TRBJ2-1 TRBV12-3/TRBV12-4 -
ATSDFSGQGITDTQY TRBJ2-3 TRBV24-1 few
ASSLERARGSTDTQY TRBJ2-3 TRBV7-8 few
SVFQSGANVLT TRBJ2-6 TRBV29-1 many
ATSRASYNEQF TRBJ2-1 TRBV15 -
ASSQDKLGLAGYNEQF TRBJ2-1 TRBV7-3 few
ASSPGLAGGEQF TRBJ2-1 TRBV27 -
ASSFRPGDTQY TRBJ2-3 TRBV12-3/TRBV12-4 -
ASSVNRVTEAF TRBJ1-1 TRBV6-1 few
ASSLVGQGTDTQY TRBJ2-3 TRBV5-1 -
SAKGTDSNQPQH TRBJ1-5 TRBV20-1 many
ASSRGTANGYT TRBJ1-2 TRBV12-3/TRBV12-4 few
SAPDRGSMQPQH TRBJ1-5 TRBV20-1 many
ASSFMAGLTDTQY TRBJ2-3 TRBV7-9 many
RTGRAF TRBJ1-1 TRBV29-1 many
ASSQEMTGDYGYT TRBJ1-2 TRBV4-1 many
ASGGLAGGGELF TRBJ2-2 TRBV10-2 few
ASSLAGTARPF TRBJ1-1 TRBV7-9 -
ASATTGAQPQH TRBJ1-5 TRBV27 few
ASSFAGLLAGIQY TRBJ2-4 TRBV28 -
ASSPPGHQNTEAF TRBJ1-1 TRBV12-3/TRBV12-4 -
ASSQDTGGYNEQF TRBJ2-1 TRBV4-2 few
SAVARGDSNQPQH TRBJ1-5 TRBV20-1 few